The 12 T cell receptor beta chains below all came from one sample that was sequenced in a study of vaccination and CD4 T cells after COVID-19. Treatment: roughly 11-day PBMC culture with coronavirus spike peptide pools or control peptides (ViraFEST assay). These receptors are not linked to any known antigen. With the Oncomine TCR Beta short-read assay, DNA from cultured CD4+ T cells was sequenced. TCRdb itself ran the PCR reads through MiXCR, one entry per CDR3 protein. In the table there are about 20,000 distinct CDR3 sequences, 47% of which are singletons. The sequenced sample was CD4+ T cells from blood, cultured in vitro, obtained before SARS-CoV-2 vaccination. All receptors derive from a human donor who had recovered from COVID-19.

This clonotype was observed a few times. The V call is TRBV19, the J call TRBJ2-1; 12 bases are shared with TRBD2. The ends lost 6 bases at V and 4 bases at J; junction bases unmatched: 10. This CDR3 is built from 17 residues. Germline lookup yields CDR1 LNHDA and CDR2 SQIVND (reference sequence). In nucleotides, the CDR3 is TGTGCCAGTAGCCAATCGACTAGCGGGGGCCCTTACAATGAGCAGTTCTTC. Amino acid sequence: CASSQSTSGGPYNEQFF.

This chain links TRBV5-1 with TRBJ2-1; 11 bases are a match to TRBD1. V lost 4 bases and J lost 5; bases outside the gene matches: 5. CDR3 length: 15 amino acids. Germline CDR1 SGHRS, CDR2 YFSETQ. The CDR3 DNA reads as TGCGCCAGCAGCCCCGGGACAGGGGGGGACAATGAGCAGTTCTTC. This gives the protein CASSPGTGGDNEQFF.

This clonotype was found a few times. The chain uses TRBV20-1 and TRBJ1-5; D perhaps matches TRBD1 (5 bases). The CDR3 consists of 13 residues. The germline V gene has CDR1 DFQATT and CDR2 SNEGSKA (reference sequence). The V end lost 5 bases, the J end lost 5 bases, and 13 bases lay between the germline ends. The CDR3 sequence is CSASWGIDQPQHF. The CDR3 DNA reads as TGCAGTGCTTCCTGGGGGATCGATCAGCCCCAGCATTTT.

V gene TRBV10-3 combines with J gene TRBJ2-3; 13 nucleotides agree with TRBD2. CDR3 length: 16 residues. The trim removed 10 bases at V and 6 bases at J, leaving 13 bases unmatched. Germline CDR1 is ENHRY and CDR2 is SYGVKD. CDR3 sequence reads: CATTGTSGTVGDTQYF. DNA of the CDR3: TGTGCCACTACCGGGACTAGCGGGACGGTAGGGGATACGCAGTATTTT.

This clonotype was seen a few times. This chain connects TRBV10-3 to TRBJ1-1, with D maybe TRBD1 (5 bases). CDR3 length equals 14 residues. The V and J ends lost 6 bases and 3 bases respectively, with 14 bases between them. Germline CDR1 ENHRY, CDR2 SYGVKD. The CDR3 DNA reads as TGTGCCATCAGGGATCAGGGCCCGTACACTGAAGCTTTCTTT. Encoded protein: CAIRDQGPYTEAFF.

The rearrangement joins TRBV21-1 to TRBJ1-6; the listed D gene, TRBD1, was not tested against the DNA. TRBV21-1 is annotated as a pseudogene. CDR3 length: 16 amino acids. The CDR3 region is CASSEKPGQGRSPLHF. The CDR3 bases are TGTGCCAGCAGCGAAAAACCTGGACAGGGGAGATCACCCCTCCACTTT.

CDR3 amino acids: CASSPGKGRAQYF. DNA for the CDR3: TGTGCCAGCTCACCTGGCAAGGGGCGGGCCCAGTACTTC. The chain has TRBV18 and TRBJ2-5; D tentatively fits TRBD1 or TRBD2 (5 bases each). Trimming left V 3 bases short and J 9 bases short, with 14 bases between. The V gene's germline CDR1 is KGHSH and CDR2 LQKENI. The CDR3 totals 13 residues.

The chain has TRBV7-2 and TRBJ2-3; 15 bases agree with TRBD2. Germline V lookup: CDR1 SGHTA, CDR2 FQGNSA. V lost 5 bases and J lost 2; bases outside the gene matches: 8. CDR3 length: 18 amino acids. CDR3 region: CASSLGLAGGRITDTQYF. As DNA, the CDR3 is TGTGCCAGCAGCCTGGGACTAGCGGGAGGAAGAATCACAGATACGCAGTATTTT.

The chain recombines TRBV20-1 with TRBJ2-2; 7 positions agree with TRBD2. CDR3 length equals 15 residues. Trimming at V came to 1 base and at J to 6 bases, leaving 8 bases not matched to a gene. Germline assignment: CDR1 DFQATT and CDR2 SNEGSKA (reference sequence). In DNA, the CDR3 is TGCAGTGCTAGAGTCCCGGGGGGAATCGCCGGGGAGCTGTTTTTT. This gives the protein CSARVPGGIAGELFF.

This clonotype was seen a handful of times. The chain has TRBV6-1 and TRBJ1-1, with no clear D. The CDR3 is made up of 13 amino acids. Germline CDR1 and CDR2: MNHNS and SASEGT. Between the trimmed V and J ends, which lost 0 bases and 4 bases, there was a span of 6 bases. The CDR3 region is CASSEATATEAFF. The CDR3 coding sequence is TGTGCCAGCAGTGAAGCCACAGCCACTGAAGCTTTCTTT.

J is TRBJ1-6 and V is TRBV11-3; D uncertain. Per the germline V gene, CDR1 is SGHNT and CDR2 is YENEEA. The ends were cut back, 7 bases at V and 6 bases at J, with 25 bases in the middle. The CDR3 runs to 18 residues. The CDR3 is CASNFGLGFLRVNSPLHF. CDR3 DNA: TGTGCCAGCAACTTCGGGTTGGGGTTTTTGAGGGTTAATTCACCCCTCCACTTT. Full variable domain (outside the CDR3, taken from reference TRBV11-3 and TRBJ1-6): EAGVVQSPRYKIIEKKQPVAFWCNPISGHNTLYWYLQNLGQGPELLIRYENEEAVDDSQLPKDRFSAERLKGVDSTLKIQPAELGDSAVYLCASNFGLGFLRVNSPLHFGNGTRLTVT.

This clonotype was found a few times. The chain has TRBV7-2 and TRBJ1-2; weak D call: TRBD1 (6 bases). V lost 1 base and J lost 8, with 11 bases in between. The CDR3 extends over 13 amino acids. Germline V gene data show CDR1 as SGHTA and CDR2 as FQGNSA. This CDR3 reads CASSLVGARGYTF. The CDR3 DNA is TGTGCCAGCAGCTTAGTGGGGGCGCGCGGCTACACCTTC.